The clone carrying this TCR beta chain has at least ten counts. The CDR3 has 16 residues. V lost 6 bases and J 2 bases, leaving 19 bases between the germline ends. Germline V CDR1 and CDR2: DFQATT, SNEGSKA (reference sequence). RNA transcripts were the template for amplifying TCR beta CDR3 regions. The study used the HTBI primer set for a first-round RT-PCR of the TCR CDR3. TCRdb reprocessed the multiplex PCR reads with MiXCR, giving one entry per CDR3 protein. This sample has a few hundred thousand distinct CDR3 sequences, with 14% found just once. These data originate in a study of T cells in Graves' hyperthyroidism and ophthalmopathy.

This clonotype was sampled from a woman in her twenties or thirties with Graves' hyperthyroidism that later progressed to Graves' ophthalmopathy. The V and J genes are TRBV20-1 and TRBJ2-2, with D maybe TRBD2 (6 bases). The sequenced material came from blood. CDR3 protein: CSAPHLTRSNTGELFF. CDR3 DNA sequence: TGCAGTGCCCCACACCTGACTAGGTCAAACACCGGGGAGCTGTTTTTT.